The sequence of this TCR beta chain was determined in a study of blood T cell repertoires in COVID-19. Background on the study: There were acute and convalescent COVID-19 samples, and they came from the United States, Italy and Spain. In each case, the material was cDNA or gDNA derived from T cells, B-cell-depleted T cells, or PBMCs.

Original handling: The authors estimated nucleated cell counts from reference gene primer amplification. The assay was immunoSEQ multiplex PCR, and TCRdb's table has in-frame clones only and misses some. V and J calls plus clone size are reproduced from that table; the DNA served to infer D and trimming. Altogether 93,000 or so clones are present, more than 85% being singletons, with the ten largest covering 6.2%. This TCR was recovered from a human donor in a cohort sampled during active COVID-19. Material for sequencing was peripheral blood.

In DNA form, the CDR3 reads TGTGCCAGTAGTATCGGGACAGCGAGCTCCTACGAGCAGTACTTC. It translates to CASSIGTASSYEQYF. V and J are TRBV19 and TRBJ2-7, with TRBD1 matching over 7 bases. The CDR3 consists of 15 residues. Germline V gene lookup returns CDR1 LNHDA and CDR2 SQIVND (reference sequence). With 3 bases clipped from V and 0 bases from J, the junction kept 5 bases outside the gene matches.